Described below is a single T cell receptor (beta chain) sequence and its context. Its cognate antigen is unknown. Via MiXCR, TCRdb re-called the reads, giving one row per CDR3 protein. This sample carries about 220,000 distinct CDR3 sequences, 38% of them seen once, and the ten largest clones take 55% to 60%. The data belong to a study of T cell repertoires in cytomegalovirus infection. About the research overall: Public TCR beta signatures were indicative of both CMV infection and a matching HLA type.

The CDR3 contains 15 residues. Deletions cut 0 bases from V and 1 base from J, with 8 bases between. Germline V gene data show CDR1 as SGHAT and CDR2 as FQNNGV. The chain employs TRBV11-2 and TRBJ2-3; maybe TRBD1 (5 bases). Sequenced here: CD8+ T cells from cultured PBMCs, sampled from culture after CMV antigen stimulation. The source is a human donor in good health (CMV status not recorded). Some clones in this sample may be carry-over from other donors' samples. Here the CDR3 DNA reads TGTGCCAGCAGCTTAGAAGGGGTCGGCACAGATACGCAGTATTTT. It yields the protein CASSLEGVGTDTQYF.